This T cell receptor (beta chain) originates from a study of blood T cells in healthy people across ages. Germline trimming cut 7 bases from V and 2 bases from J; bases unmatched to any gene: 17. Germline values: CDR1 LNHDA, CDR2 SQIVND (reference sequence). The CDR3 is 18 amino acids. Broader study findings: No conclusive comparison of naive versus antigen-experienced cells was possible with unsorted PBMCs. More naive CD4+ cells and higher diversity marked long-lived donors relative to aged donors. Investigators treated diversity estimates from one million T cells as underestimates.

A second PCR of 7 to 11 cycles used a sample-barcoded 5' primer and a J-beta primer mix. TCRdb re-analysed the 5' RACE reads in MiXCR, keeping a single row per CDR3 protein. This table holds roughly 1,500,000 distinct CDR3 sequences, approximately 40% found once. This clonotype was recorded a few times. Its antigen is currently unknown. Every participating donor contributed roughly 9.6 milliliters of peripheral blood through a draw. This sequence joins TRBV19 and TRBJ2-3, with TRBD2 identical over 8 bases. The receptor comes from a young woman in good health. The sequenced sample was blood. CDR3 residues: CASTWRLASALATDTQYF. The DNA for the CDR3 is TGTGCCAGTACTTGGAGACTAGCGAGCGCGCTAGCCACAGATACGCAGTATTTT.